Listed below are T cell receptor beta chains from one sample, sequenced in a study of regulatory T cells. Produced via immunoSEQ multiplex PCR; TCRdb's table is partial and in-frame only. The sample has roughly 2,300 clones, approximately 90% seen once; the top ten hold around 2.7%. Material: CD4+ Tregs sorted from blood. Receptors originate from a child aged 5 to 17 with CD3G deficiency. Each CDR3 is given without its conserved first and last residue.

v_call: TRBV6-1; cdr3_aa: ASSNVWAGNTEAF
v_call: TRBV6-6; cdr3_aa: ASGWGGNTIY
v_call: TRBV19; cdr3_aa: ASSLRTSGRGRNEQF
v_call: TRBV7-6; cdr3_aa: ASSHSSTDTQY
v_call: TRBV28; cdr3_aa: ASSCGRLAGCYEQY
v_call: TRBV6-1; cdr3_aa: ASSPLGLESSPLH
v_call: TRBV10-3; cdr3_aa: ATSGLAGTYEQY
v_call: TRBV5-1; cdr3_aa: ASSLFVSGSGANVLT
v_call: TRBV5-1; cdr3_aa: ASSLTGQGTFEQY
v_call: TRBV5-1; cdr3_aa: ASSLGTSNYGYT
v_call: TRBV6-1; cdr3_aa: ASSDRGRSYEQY
v_call: TRBV7-8; cdr3_aa: ASSLTSGQDHEQF
v_call: TRBV27; cdr3_aa: ASSPGQGGSYNSPLH
v_call: TRBV6-1; cdr3_aa: ASSEVLTGSYNEQF
v_call: TRBV28; cdr3_aa: ASSPSPSGGSYEQY